The 26 T cell receptor beta chains below all came from one sample that was sequenced in a study of CD8+CD57+ T cells in acquired aplastic anemia. Researchers used genomic DNA as the template to profile TCR beta VDJ and CDR3. A single record per CDR3 protein comes from TCRdb applying MiXCR to the reads. The sample includes about 470,000 distinct CDR3 sequences, around 33% of them seen just once. Whoever was chosen for sequencing had shown CD8+CD57+ cell expansion by flow cytometry. Sequencing was performed on sorted CD4+, CD8+, or CD8+CD57+ T cells (not recorded which) from PBMCs. These receptors all stem from a human donor with aplastic anemia.

There are a few counts of this clonotype. Just one base apart from a much larger clone, this may be a read error. The genes are TRBV7-9 and TRBJ2-7; tentatively, D is TRBD1 (5 bases). V was clipped by 6 bases and J by 7 bases, with 13 bases between them. Germline CDR1 is SEHNR and CDR2 is FQNEAQ (reference sequence). This CDR3 region has 12 residues. CDR3 protein: CASSYGAGEQYF. The CDR3 bases are TGTGCCAGCAGTTATGGGGCCGGTGAGCAGTACTTC.

Concerning this clonotype itself: The DNA is omitted, as the CDR3 cannot be located on it reliably, and the CDR3 follows TCRdb's listing. The chain uses TRBV12-3 or TRBV12-4 and TRBJ1-2; TRBD1, the table's D call, lacks a check against the DNA. The CDR3 is 15 amino acids in total, end residues counted. The CDR3 reads CASSTSDRGSVGYTF.

This clonotype was seen ten or more times. The chain uses TRBV19 and TRBJ1-6; D possibly corresponds to TRBD1 (6 bases). With 7 bases removed from V and 14 bases from J, the gap between germline ends came to 21 bases. The CDR3 extends over 14 amino acids. The germline gives CDR1 LNHDA, CDR2 SQIVND (reference sequence). The CDR3 loop is CASNTGTPSSTLHF. The DNA of the CDR3 is TGTGCCAGTAACACCGGGACACCGTCATCGACCCTCCACTTT.

This chain links TRBV11-1 with TRBJ2-7, with a tentative D call TRBD1 (6 bases). This CDR3 region has 15 residues. Per the germline V gene, CDR1 is SGHAT and CDR2 is FQDESV (reference sequence). The V gene lost 5 bases and the J gene lost 0 bases, with 14 bases spanning the gap. The CDR3 reads CASSRSRDTSYEQYF. As DNA, the CDR3 is TGTGCCAGCAGCAGAAGCAGGGACACCTCCTACGAGCAGTACTTC.

This clonotype came up a few times. V usage is TRBV7-2 and J usage is TRBJ1-5, with D possibly being TRBD1 (6 bases). Looked up from germline, CDR1 is SGHTA and CDR2 is FQGNSA. The CDR3 loop spans 14 amino acids. Trimming left V 3 bases short and J 7 bases short, with 13 bases between. CDR3 region: CASSFPGVRQPQHF. The CDR3 DNA reads as TGTGCCAGCAGCTTTCCAGGGGTTAGACAGCCCCAGCATTTT. The full variable domain, its missing parts supplied by reference TRBV7-2 and TRBJ1-5, is GAGVSQSPSNKVTEKGKDVELRCDPISGHTALYWYRQSLGQGLEFLIYFQGNSAPDKSGLPSDRFSAERTGGSVSTLTIQRTQQEDSAVYLCASSFPGVRQPQHFGDGTRLSIL.

This chain uses TRBV11-2 with TRBJ2-7; TRBD2 agrees at 9 bases. Trimming removed 1 base from V and 7 bases from J; junction bases left unmatched: 5. CDR1 is SGHAT and CDR2 is FQNNGV in the germline V gene. The CDR3 contains 14 residues. CDR3 sequence: CASSLVAGAREQYF. CDR3 nucleotides: TGTGCCAGCAGCTTAGTAGCGGGAGCACGTGAGCAGTACTTC.

The chain joins TRBV19 to TRBJ1-6, with 9 bases fitting TRBD1. The CDR3 is 14 residues long. CDR1 is LNHDA and CDR2 is SQIVND in the germline V gene (reference sequence). Trimming at V came to 8 bases and at J to 6 bases, leaving 5 bases not matched to a gene. DNA for the CDR3: TGTGCCAGTGCACAGGGGGCGTCTAATTCACCCCTCCACTTT. Its protein product is CASAQGASNSPLHF.

This clonotype was counted ten times or more. This chain joins TRBV20-1 and TRBJ1-2, with D hard to call. This CDR3 comprises 12 residues. CDR1 is DFQATT and CDR2 is SNEGSKA in the germline V gene (reference sequence). Trimming took 1 base from V and 4 from J, leaving 7 bases between them. The CDR3 sequence: CSARVDGYGYTF. The CDR3 nucleotides read TGCAGTGCTAGAGTCGACGGCTATGGCTACACCTTC.

A note on this clonotype: The junction departs from the called germline gene at one end, perhaps through a read error. The rearrangement uses TRBV10-3 and TRBJ1-6, with TRBD1 as a possible D gene (5 bases). The germline CDR1 and CDR2 sequences are ENHRY and SYGVKD. The CDR3 totals 14 residues. CDR3 in amino acids: CASSEGHDNSPLHF. CDR3 DNA: TGTGCCAGCAGTGAGGGGCACGATAATTCACCCCTCCACTTT.

This clonotype was recorded once. The V gene is TRBV15, the J gene TRBJ2-5; D gene uncertain. The CDR3 is 12 amino acids. The germline V gene encodes CDR1 LNHNV and CDR2 YYDKDF (reference sequence). Trimming stripped 8 bases from V and 5 bases from J, with 12 bases between. The CDR3 DNA sequence: TGTGCCACCTCGAAGCCTAAGGAGACCCAGTACTTC. It encodes CATSKPKETQYF. Complete variable domain (other parts from reference TRBV15 and TRBJ2-5): DAMVIQNPRYQVTQFGKPVTLSCSQTLNHNVMYWYQQKSSQAPKLLFHYYDKDFNNEADTPDNFQSRRPNTSFCFLDIRSPGLGDTAMYLCATSKPKETQYFGPGTRLLVL.

The gene calls are TRBV2 and TRBJ1-5; D is uncertain. The CDR3 has 11 amino acids. CDR1 SNHLY and CDR2 FYNNEI come from the germline V gene. Trimming shortened V by 10 bases and J by 11 bases, and 15 bases separated the two germline ends. CDR3 sequence (DNA): TGTGCCACCAACCCCCTCGCGGCCCAGCATTTT. This encodes CATNPLAAQHF.

Ten or more counts support this clonotype. J is TRBJ1-6 and V is TRBV9; D perhaps matches TRBD1 (5 bases). The CDR3 has 14 residues. V shed 2 bases and J shed 6 bases, with 9 bases lying between them. Germline CDR1 SGDLS, CDR2 YYNGEE. The DNA of the CDR3 is TGTGCCAGCAGCGTGAAACAGGCTAATTCACCCCTCCACTTT. Encoded protein: CASSVKQANSPLHF.

This clonotype was detected only once. The chain links TRBV9 to TRBJ2-5; D not certain. The CDR3 is 16 residues long. Deletions cut 4 bases from V and 2 bases from J, with 18 bases between. Germline lookup yields CDR1 SGDLS and CDR2 YYNGEE. CDR3 region: CASSLNRWGTQETQYF. The CDR3 bases are TGTGCCAGCAGCTTAAATCGTTGGGGAACACAAGAGACCCAGTACTTC.

This chain joins TRBV15 and TRBJ1-3; TRBD1 is a possible D gene (5 bases). Germline values: CDR1 LNHNV, CDR2 YYDKDF (reference sequence). V lost 1 base and J lost 7, with 11 bases in between. This CDR3 spans 14 amino acids. Written as DNA, the CDR3 is TGTGCCACCAGCAGAGGTGGGGGGACGAACACCATATATTTT. Translating gives CATSRGGGTNTIYF.

The chain combines TRBV6-1 with TRBJ1-5; D unclear. The CDR3 has 13 residues. Germline V lookup: CDR1 MNHNS, CDR2 SASEGT. Trimming removed 3 bases at V and 7 bases at J, with 10 bases between. Written as DNA, the CDR3 is TGTGCCAGCAGTGAGCCAAAGTCGCAGCCCCAGCATTTT. Residues: CASSEPKSQPQHF.

This clonotype was seen repeatedly, ten times or more. The chain recombines TRBV10-3 with TRBJ2-7; no reliable D call. V dropped 4 bases and J dropped 2 bases, with 9 bases sitting between them. This CDR3 has 13 amino acids. Germline V CDR1 and CDR2: ENHRY, SYGVKD. This CDR3 reads CAISAALAYEQYF. The CDR3 nucleotides read TGTGCCATCAGTGCGGCTTTGGCCTACGAGCAGTACTTC.

This clonotype was recorded at least ten times. J is TRBJ1-6 and V is TRBV20-1; D unresolved. Trimming shortened V by 0 bases and J by 5 bases, and 11 bases separated the two germline ends. Germline V gives CDR1 DFQATT, CDR2 SNEGSKA (reference sequence). The CDR3 covers 15 residues. The CDR3 region has the DNA TGCAGTGCTAGAGAAGGCAGGACTAATAATTCACCCCTCCACTTT. Translated, it gives CSAREGRTNNSPLHF.

This clonotype has at least ten counts. CDR3 bases: TGTGCCAGCAGTTTGGGGACAGGCATCTCTGGAAACACCATATATTTT. Amino acids: CASSLGTGISGNTIYF. The V and J genes are TRBV25-1 and TRBJ1-3; 8 bases fit TRBD1. Per the germline V gene, CDR1 is MGHDK and CDR2 is SYGVNS. There are 16 residues in the CDR3. Trimming at V came to 5 bases and at J to 0 bases, leaving 6 bases not matched to a gene.

Details on this clonotype: A read error is possible here, since a much larger clone lies one base away. The chain uses TRBV19 and TRBJ1-5; 7 bases align to TRBD1. There are 15 residues in the CDR3. Germline trimming cut 6 bases from V and 5 bases from J; bases unmatched to any gene: 10. Germline V gene lookup returns CDR1 LNHDA and CDR2 SQIVND (reference sequence). CDR3 nucleotides: TGTGCCAGTAGGACAGGGAACCCTATCCATCAGCCCCAGCATTTT. This codes for CASRTGNPIHQPQHF. The complete variable domain, with remaining parts taken from reference TRBV19 and TRBJ1-5, reads DGGITQSPKYLFRKEGQNVTLSCEQNLNHDAMYWYRQDPGQGLRLIYYSQIVNDFQKGDIAEGYSVSREKKESFPLTVTSAQKNPTAFYLCASRTGNPIHQPQHFGDGTRLSIL.

This clonotype was found a few times. The rearrangement links TRBV14 to TRBJ1-6; D might be TRBD1 (6 bases). The CDR3 has 18 amino acids. The V gene's germline CDR1 is SGHDN and CDR2 FVKESK. The V gene lost 4 bases and the J gene lost 1 base, with 17 bases spanning the gap. The CDR3 sequence: CASSRGYTGLSYNSPLHF. CDR3 in DNA: TGTGCCAGCAGCCGGGGTTATACAGGGCTGTCCTATAATTCACCCCTCCACTTT. Complete variable domain (other parts from reference TRBV14 and TRBJ1-6): EAGVTQFPSHSVIEKGQTVTLRCDPISGHDNLYWYRRVMGKEIKFLLHFVKESKQDESGMPNNRFLAERTGGTYSTLKVQPAELEDSGVYFCASSRGYTGLSYNSPLHFGNGTRLTVT.

This clonotype was seen many times. The chain couples TRBV24-1 to TRBJ1-1; a possible D gene is TRBD1 (5 bases). Trimming took 4 bases from V and 11 from J, leaving 13 bases between them. The V gene's germline CDR1 is KGHDR and CDR2 SFDVKD. This CDR3 region has 12 residues. The CDR3 reads CATSESGRRAFF. Here the CDR3 DNA reads TGTGCCACCAGTGAATCGGGACGGAGGGCTTTCTTT.

The rearrangement uses TRBV6-1 and TRBJ1-3, with D hard to call. The CDR3 totals 16 residues. Trimming left V 5 bases short and J 0 bases short, with 14 bases between. The V gene's germline CDR1 is MNHNS and CDR2 SASEGT. The CDR3 region is CASSLTAASSGNTIYF. The DNA of the CDR3 is TGTGCCAGCAGTCTAACAGCGGCGAGCTCTGGAAACACCATATATTTT.

This clonotype was detected many times. This chain joins TRBV11-2 and TRBJ1-5; TRBD1 matches at 8 bases. V lost 5 bases to trimming and J lost 6 bases; unmatched junction nucleotides: 9. Per the germline V gene, CDR1 is SGHAT and CDR2 is FQNNGV. This CDR3 spans 15 amino acids. The CDR3 reads CASSPRQGSGQPQHF. The CDR3 coding sequence is TGTGCCAGCAGCCCAAGACAGGGGTCAGGTCAGCCCCAGCATTTT.

The chain combines TRBV11-2 with TRBJ2-3; 8 nucleotides align to TRBD2. There are 16 residues in the CDR3. Germline CDR1 is SGHAT and CDR2 is FQNNGV. The V segment lost 1 base and the J segment 4 bases; nucleotides outside the gene matches: 7. For the CDR3, the DNA is TGTGCCAGCAGCTTAGGTAACGCGGGGGGCCCAGATACGCAGTATTTT. Protein: CASSLGNAGGPDTQYF. Combining the CDR3 with reference TRBV11-2 and TRBJ2-3 gives the whole variable domain EAGVAQSPRYKIIEKRQSVAFWCNPISGHATLYWYQQILGQGPKLLIQFQNNGVVDDSQLPKDRFSAERLKGVDSTLKIQPAKLEDSAVYLCASSLGNAGGPDTQYFGPGTRLTVL.

V gene TRBV2 combines with J gene TRBJ2-2; TRBD1 matches 9 bases. With V trimmed by 6 bases and J by 6 bases, 5 bases remained unmatched. The CDR3 extends over 14 amino acids. Germline values: CDR1 SNHLY, CDR2 FYNNEI. CDR3 sequence reads: CASRGTGNSGELFF. The CDR3 nucleotides read TGTGCCAGCAGGGGGACAGGGAATTCCGGGGAGCTGTTTTTT.

This clonotype was counted at least ten times. This chain connects TRBV5-1 to TRBJ1-6; D is perhaps TRBD1 (6 bases). Germline assignment: CDR1 SGHRS and CDR2 YFSETQ. Deletions cut 1 base from V and 10 bases from J, with 15 bases between. The CDR3 extends over 15 amino acids. As DNA, the CDR3 is TGCGCCAGCAGCTTGTGGGGGGCCTCAGGCTCACCCCTCCACTTT. Translated: CASSLWGASGSPLHF.